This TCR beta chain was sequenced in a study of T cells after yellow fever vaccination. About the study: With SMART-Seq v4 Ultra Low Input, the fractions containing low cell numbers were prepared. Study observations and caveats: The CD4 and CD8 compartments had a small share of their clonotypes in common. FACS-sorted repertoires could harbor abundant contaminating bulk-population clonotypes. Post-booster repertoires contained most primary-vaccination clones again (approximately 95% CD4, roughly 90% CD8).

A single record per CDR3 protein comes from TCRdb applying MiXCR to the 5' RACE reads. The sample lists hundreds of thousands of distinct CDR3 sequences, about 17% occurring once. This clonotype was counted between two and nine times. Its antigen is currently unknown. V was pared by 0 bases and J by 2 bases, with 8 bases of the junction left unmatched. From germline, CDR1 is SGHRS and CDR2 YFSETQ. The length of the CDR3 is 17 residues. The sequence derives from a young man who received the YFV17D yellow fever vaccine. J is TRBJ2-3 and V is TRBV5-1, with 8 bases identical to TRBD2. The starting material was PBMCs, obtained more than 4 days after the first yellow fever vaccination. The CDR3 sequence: CASSLAMSGGFTDTQYF. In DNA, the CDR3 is TGCGCCAGCAGCTTGGCCATGAGCGGGGGATTCACAGATACGCAGTATTTT.